This entry concerns a single TCR beta chain. What it recognizes is unknown. The study ran its PCR with 60 Vbeta and 13 Jbeta primers. Repertoires were generated with immunoSEQ multiplex PCR, while TCRdb's copy carries only in-frame clones and drops some. The data contain 150,000 to 200,000 clones, about 80% of them singletons. Unmatched junction bases numbered 4, after V lost 3 bases and J lost 8 bases. Germline V lookup: CDR1 SEHNR, CDR2 FQNEAQ (reference sequence). CDR3 size: 13 residues. The data belong to a study of cytomegalovirus exposure and HLA in healthy donors. Study findings and constraints: Later work showed greater clonal expansion in HLA-associated TCR beta chains than in equally common others. Most subjects had HLA-A and HLA-B alleles reportedly predicted accurately by TCR beta sequences. Sequence variants that were highly shared formed a cluster that was likely a sequencing artifact. For most TCR sequences rarity was the rule, although some public TCRs occurred in many donors.

The chain recombines TRBV7-9 with TRBJ2-1, with TRBD2 identical over 7 bases. The sequenced sample consisted of PBMCs. The sequence was obtained from a man aged 18 to 30 in good health and CMV-seropositive. This CDR3 reads CASSFRGVDEQFF. In DNA form, the CDR3 reads TGTGCCAGCAGCTTCCGGGGGGTTGATGAGCAGTTCTTC. The full variable domain, rest sourced from reference TRBV7-9 and TRBJ2-1, is DTGVSQNPRHKITKRGQNVTFRCDPISEHNRLYWYRQTLGQGPEFLTYFQNEAQLEKSRLLSDRFSAERPKGSFSTLEIQRTEQGDSAMYLCASSFRGVDEQFFGPGTRLTVL.